This TCR beta chain was found in a study of regulatory T cells in long-lasting Graves disease (dated by TCRdb to 2020 to 2022). Some background on the complete study: Persistent Graves' disease meant more than 5 years of antithyroid drug treatment with TSH receptor autoantibodies that stayed positive. The study was conducted in China and was registered as a clinical trial. This study used TCR sequencing and RNA sequencing of peripheral blood to compare persistent Graves' disease patients against newly diagnosed Graves' disease patients. A total of roughly 35 samples underwent TCR sequencing: around 13 from persistent and around 20 from newly diagnosed Graves' disease patients. On average, persistent Graves' disease patients in the clinical cohort had been on antithyroid drugs for around 9.5 years. Summary of the overall study and its limitations: Sequencing and analysis were restricted to the TCR beta chain. Patients with persistent disease shared more public clonotypes (around 3,000) than newly diagnosed patients did (more than 900). The authors noted that the small sample size was a limitation that may lower accuracy. Compared with newly diagnosed patients, persistent Graves' disease patients had lower TCR Shannon entropy and fewer highly expanded clones, which suggests clonal expansion. TRBV28, TRBJ1-2 and TRBJ2-5 were preferentially used in persistent disease, while TRBV20-1 and TRBJ2-1 were favored in newly diagnosed disease. Because the primary lesion, thyroid tissue, could not be accessed, the study looked at peripheral blood alone.

Receptors were amplified or captured by multiplex PCR. Instrument on record: Illumina HiSeq 4000. iRepertoire HTBI primers and Arm-PCR amplification of CDR3 regions were used to construct TCR beta libraries. Before sequencing, the PCR products underwent gel purification. On the study's bioinformatics: Gene usage analysis of CDR3 amino acid clonotypes relied on the approximately 68 TRBV and 15 or so TRBJ segments identified across samples. Filtered high-quality paired reads were merged into contigs using COPE and FqMerger. BLAST was used to align contigs to the IMGT TRBV, TRBD and TRBJ reference genes, and CDR3 was defined following IMGT. Any clonotype with a frequency above 0.1% was classified as a highly expanded clone. Shannon entropy served as the measure of repertoire diversity, while the Gini coefficient captured V-J evenness. A clonotype found in more than one individual was treated as public. The public reads were run again by TCRdb, first through fastp at Q25 and then through MiXCR, and only productive beta chains were kept. Every CDR3 protein is listed once, alongside the most common genes and DNA of its rows. The V and J calls were not made by the authors but by TCRdb's processing. Present in this sample are some 470,000 distinct CDR3 sequences, around a fifth of which were seen just once. Together, the top ten hold roughly 7.7% of the sample.

Inclusive of the bounding cysteine and phenylalanine, the CDR3 is 15 residues long. The CDR3 DNA has 45 bases and is translated from base 1. CDR1 and CDR2 are drawn from the germline V gene (reference sequence): LGHDT, YNNKEL. V and J are truncated by 1 base and 8 bases respectively, leaving an intervening sequence of 12 bases. Concerning this clonotype: The target of this receptor is not known. The sample holds no much larger clone one base away, and base qualities are not on file.

Taken with the paper, the label for time point translates to: persistent/refractory GD, antithyroid drugs over 5 years with positive TRAb. RNA was extracted from PBMCs in TRIzol for both TCR sequencing and RNA sequencing. Graves' disease was diagnosed according to American Thyroid Association guidelines. Recruitment of patients was carried out at an endocrinology department in Xi'an, China. From each patient, approximately 10 milliliters of peripheral blood was collected into an EDTA anticoagulant tube. PBMCs were isolated by Ficoll Paque Plus density gradient separation without further T cell sorting. RNA quality was checked with an Agilent 2100 Bioanalyzer and agarose gel, and concentration with a NanoDrop 2000.

This receptor chain uses TRBV3-1 and TRBJ1-6, with TRBD1 tentatively as D gene (6 bases match). This TCR derives from a female donor with Graves disease. The material was peripheral blood mononuclear cells (PBMCs), obtained when the disease was refractory, from a patient treated with antithyroid drugs. This receptor has the CDR3 CASSQAKQGYSPLHF. The nucleotides are TGTGCCAGCAGCCAAGCTAAACAGGGTTATTCACCCCTCCACTTT.